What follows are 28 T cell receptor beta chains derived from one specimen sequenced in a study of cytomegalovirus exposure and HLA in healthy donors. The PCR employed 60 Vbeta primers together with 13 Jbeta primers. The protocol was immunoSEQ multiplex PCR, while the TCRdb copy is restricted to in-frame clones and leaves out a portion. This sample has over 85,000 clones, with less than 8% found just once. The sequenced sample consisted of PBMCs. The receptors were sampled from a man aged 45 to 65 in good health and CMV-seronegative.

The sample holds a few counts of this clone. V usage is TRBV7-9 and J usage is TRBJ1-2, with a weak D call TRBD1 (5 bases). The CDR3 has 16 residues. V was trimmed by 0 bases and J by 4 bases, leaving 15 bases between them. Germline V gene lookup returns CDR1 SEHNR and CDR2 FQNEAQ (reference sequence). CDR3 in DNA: TGTGCCAGCAGCTTAGCGGGACTCCGGGATAGCTATGGCTACACCTTC. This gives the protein CASSLAGLRDSYGYTF.

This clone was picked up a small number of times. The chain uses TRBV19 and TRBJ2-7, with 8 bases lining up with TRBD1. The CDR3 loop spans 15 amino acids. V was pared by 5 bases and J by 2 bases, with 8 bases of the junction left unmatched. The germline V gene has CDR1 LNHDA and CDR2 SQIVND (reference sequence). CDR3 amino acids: CASSAAGTGTYEQYF. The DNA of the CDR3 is TGTGCCAGTAGTGCTGCCGGGACAGGAACCTACGAGCAGTACTTC.

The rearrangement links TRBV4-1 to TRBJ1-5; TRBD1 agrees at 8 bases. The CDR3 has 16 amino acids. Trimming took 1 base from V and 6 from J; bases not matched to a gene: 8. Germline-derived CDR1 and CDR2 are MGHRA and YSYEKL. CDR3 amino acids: CASSQGWARGPQPQHF. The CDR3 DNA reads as TGCGCCAGCAGCCAAGGTTGGGCCAGGGGGCCTCAGCCCCAGCATTTT.

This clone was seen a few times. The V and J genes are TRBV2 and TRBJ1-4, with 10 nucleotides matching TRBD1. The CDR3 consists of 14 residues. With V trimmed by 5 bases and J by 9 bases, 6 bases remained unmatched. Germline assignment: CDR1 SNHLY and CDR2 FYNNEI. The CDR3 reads CASSPDRGEKKLFF. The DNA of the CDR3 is TGTGCCAGCAGTCCGGACAGGGGGGAGAAAAAACTGTTTTTT.

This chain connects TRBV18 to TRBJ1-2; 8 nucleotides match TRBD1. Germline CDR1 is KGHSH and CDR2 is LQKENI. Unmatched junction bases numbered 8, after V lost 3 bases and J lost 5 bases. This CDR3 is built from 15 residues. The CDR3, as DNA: TGTGCCAGCTCACCCGGGCAGGGGGCCGCGTATGGCTACACCTTC. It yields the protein CASSPGQGAAYGYTF.

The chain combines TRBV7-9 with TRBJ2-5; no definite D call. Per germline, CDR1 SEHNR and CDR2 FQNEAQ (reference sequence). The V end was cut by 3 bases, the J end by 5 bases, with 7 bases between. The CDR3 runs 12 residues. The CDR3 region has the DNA TGTGCCAGCAGCTTGTCGTATGAGACCCAGTACTTC. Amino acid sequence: CASSLSYETQYF. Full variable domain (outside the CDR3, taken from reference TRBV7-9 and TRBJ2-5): DTGVSQNPRHKITKRGQNVTFRCDPISEHNRLYWYRQTLGQGPEFLTYFQNEAQLEKSRLLSDRFSAERPKGSFSTLEIQRTEQGDSAMYLCASSLSYETQYFGPGTRLLVL.

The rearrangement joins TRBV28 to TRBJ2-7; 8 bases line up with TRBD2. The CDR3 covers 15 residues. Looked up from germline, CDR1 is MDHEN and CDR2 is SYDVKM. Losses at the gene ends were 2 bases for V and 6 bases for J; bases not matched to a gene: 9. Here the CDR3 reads CASSLPREGPSEQYF. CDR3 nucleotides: TGTGCCAGCAGTTTACCCCGGGAGGGTCCTAGCGAGCAGTACTTC.

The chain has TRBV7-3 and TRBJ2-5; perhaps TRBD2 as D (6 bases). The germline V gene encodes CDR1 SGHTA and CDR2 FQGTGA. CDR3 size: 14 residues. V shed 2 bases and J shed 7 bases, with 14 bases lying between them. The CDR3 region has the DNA TGTGCCAGCAGCTTAGGCGGGGATAGGGGGACCCAGTACTTC. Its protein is CASSLGGDRGTQYF.

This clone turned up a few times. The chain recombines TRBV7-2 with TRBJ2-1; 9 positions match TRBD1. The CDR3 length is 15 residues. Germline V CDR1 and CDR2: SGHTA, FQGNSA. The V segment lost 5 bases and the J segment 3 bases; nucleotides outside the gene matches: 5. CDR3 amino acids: CASSDGQGIYNEQFF. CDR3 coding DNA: TGTGCCAGCAGCGACGGACAGGGGATCTACAATGAGCAGTTCTTC.

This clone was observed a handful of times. CDR3 nucleotides: TGCGCCAGCAGCTTGACAGGGGGAGGGAACTATGGCTACACCTTC. The encoded protein is CASSLTGGGNYGYTF. The rearrangement joins TRBV5-1 to TRBJ1-2; 8 bases align to TRBD1. The V gene's germline CDR1 is SGHRS and CDR2 YFSETQ. The CDR3 loop spans 15 amino acids. After removal of 1 base from V and 2 bases from J, the junction contained 4 bases not matched to a gene.

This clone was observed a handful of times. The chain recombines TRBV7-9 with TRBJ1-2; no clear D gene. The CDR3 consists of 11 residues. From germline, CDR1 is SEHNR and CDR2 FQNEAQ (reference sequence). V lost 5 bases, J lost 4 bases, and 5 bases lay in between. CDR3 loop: CASSTVYGYTF. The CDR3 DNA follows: TGTGCCAGCAGCACAGTCTATGGCTACACCTTC.

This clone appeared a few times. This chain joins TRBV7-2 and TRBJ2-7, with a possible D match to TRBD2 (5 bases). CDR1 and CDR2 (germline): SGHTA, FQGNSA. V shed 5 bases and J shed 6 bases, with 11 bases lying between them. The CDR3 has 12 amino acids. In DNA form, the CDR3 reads TGTGCCAGCAGCCTCCTAGCAACCGAGCAGTACTTC. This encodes CASSLLATEQYF. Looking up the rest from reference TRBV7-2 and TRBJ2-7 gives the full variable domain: GAGVSQSPSNKVTEKGKDVELRCDPISGHTALYWYRQSLGQGLEFLIYFQGNSAPDKSGLPSDRFSAERTGGSVSTLTIQRTQQEDSAVYLCASSLLATEQYFGPGTRLTVT.

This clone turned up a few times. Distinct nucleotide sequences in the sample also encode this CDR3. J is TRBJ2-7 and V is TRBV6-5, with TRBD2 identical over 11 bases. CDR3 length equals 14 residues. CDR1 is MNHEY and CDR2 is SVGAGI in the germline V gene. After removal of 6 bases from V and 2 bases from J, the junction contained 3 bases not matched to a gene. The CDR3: CASRILAGAYEQYF. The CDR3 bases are TGTGCCAGCAGGATACTAGCGGGGGCCTACGAGCAGTACTTC.

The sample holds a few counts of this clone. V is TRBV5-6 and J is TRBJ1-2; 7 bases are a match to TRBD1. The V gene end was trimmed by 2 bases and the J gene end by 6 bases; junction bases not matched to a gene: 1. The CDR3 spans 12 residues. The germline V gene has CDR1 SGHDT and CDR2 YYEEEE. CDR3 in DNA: TGTGCCAGCAGCTTTGACAGGGATGGCTACACCTTC. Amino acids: CASSFDRDGYTF.

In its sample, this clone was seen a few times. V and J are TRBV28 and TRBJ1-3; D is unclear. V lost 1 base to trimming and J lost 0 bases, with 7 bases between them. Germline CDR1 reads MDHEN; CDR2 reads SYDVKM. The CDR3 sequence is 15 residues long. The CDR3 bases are TGTGCCAGCAGTTTATCCCCAGGCTCTGGAAACACCATATATTTT. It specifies CASSLSPGSGNTIYF.

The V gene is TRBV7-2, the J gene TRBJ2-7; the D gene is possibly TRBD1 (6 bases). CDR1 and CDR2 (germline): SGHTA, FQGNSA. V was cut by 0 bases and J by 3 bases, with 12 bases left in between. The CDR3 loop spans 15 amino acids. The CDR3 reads CASSLAAGAFYEQYF. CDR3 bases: TGTGCCAGCAGCTTAGCGGCAGGGGCCTTCTACGAGCAGTACTTC.

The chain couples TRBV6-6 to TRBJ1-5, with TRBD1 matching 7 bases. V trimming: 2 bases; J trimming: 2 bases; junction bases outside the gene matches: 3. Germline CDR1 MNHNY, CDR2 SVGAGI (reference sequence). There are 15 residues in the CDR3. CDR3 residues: CASSYEQGGNQPQHF. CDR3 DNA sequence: TGTGCCAGCAGTTACGAGCAGGGGGGCAATCAGCCCCAGCATTTT.

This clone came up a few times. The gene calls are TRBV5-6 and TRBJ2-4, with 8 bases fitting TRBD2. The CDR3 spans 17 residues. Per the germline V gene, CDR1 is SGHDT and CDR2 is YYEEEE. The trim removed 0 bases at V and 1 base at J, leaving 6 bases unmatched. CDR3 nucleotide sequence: TGTGCCAGCAGCTTGGCAGGCGGGGGGCTTGCCAAAAACATTCAGTACTTC. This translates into CASSLAGGGLAKNIQYF. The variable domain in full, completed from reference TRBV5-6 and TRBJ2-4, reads DAGVTQSPTHLIKTRGQQVTLRCSPKSGHDTVSWYQQALGQGPQFIFQYYEEEERQRGNFPDRFSGHQFPNYSSELNVNALLLGDSALYLCASSLAGGGLAKNIQYFGAGTRLSVL.

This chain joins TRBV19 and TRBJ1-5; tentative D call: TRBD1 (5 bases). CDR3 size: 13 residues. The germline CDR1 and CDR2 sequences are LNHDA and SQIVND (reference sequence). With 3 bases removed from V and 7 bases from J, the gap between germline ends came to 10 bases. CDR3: CASSIGADQPQHF. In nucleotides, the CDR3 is TGTGCCAGTAGTATTGGGGCTGACCAGCCCCAGCATTTT.

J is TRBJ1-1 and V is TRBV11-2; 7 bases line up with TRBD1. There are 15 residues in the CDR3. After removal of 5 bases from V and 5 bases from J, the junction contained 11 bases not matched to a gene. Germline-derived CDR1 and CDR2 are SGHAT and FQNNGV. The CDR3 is CASSPNEGAKTEAFF. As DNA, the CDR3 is TGTGCCAGCAGCCCGAACGAGGGGGCGAAAACTGAAGCTTTCTTT.

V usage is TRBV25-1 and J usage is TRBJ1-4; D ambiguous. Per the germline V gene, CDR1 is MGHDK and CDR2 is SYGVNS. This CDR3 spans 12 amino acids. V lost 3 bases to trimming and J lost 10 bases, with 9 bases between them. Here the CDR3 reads CASSDVAGKLFF. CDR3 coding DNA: TGTGCCAGCAGTGATGTGGCTGGAAAACTGTTTTTT.

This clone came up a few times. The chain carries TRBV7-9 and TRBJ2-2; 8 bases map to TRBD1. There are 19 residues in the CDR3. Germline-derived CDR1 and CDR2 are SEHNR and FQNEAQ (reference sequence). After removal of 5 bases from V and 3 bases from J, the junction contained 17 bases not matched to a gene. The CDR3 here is CASSVRDRNFPFDTGELFF. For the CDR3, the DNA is TGTGCCAGCAGCGTACGGGACAGGAACTTCCCCTTTGACACCGGGGAGCTGTTTTTT.

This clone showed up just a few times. CDR3: CAISDPIQAFSYGYTF. CDR3 nucleotide sequence: TGTGCCATCAGTGACCCGATACAGGCCTTTTCCTATGGCTACACCTTC. The J gene is TRBJ1-2, the V gene TRBV10-3; perhaps TRBD1 as D (5 bases). The germline V gene encodes CDR1 ENHRY and CDR2 SYGVKD. The V gene lost 3 bases and the J gene lost 4 bases, with 18 bases spanning the gap. This CDR3 is built from 16 residues.

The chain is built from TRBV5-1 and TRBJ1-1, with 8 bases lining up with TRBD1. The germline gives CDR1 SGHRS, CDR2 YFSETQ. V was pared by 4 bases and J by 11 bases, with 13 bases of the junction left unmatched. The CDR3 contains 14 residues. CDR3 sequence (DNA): TGCGCCAGCAGCCCAGGACAGGGAGAACGGACGGCTTTCTTT. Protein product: CASSPGQGERTAFF. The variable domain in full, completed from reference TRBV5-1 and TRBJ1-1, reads KAGVTQTPRYLIKTRGQQVTLSCSPISGHRSVSWYQQTPGQGLQFLFEYFSETQRNKGNFPGRFSGRQFSNSRSEMNVSTLELGDSALYLCASSPGQGERTAFFGQGTRLTVV.

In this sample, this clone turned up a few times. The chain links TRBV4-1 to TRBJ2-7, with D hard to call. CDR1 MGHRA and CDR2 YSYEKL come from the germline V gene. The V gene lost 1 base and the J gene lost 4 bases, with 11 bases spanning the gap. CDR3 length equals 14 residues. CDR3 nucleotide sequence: TGCGCCAGCAGCCAAGCGCTAACCGGGTACGAGCAGTACTTC. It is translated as CASSQALTGYEQYF.

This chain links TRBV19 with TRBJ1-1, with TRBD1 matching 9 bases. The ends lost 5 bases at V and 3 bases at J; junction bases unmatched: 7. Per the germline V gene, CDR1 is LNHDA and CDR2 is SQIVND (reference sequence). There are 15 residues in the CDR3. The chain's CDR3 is CASSFNRGRDTEAFF. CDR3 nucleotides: TGTGCCAGTAGTTTTAACAGGGGGCGCGACACTGAAGCTTTCTTT.

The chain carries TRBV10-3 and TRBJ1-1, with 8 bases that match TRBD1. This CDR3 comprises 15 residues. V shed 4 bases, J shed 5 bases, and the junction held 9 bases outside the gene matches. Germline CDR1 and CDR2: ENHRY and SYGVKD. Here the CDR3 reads CAISASGGGGTEAFF. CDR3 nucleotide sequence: TGTGCCATCAGTGCCTCAGGGGGCGGTGGTACTGAAGCTTTCTTT.

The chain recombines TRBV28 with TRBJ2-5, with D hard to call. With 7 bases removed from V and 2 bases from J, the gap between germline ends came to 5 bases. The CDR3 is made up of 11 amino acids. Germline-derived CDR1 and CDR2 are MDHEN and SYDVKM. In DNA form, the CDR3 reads TGTGCCAGCAAGACTCAAGAGACCCAGTACTTC. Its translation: CASKTQETQYF.